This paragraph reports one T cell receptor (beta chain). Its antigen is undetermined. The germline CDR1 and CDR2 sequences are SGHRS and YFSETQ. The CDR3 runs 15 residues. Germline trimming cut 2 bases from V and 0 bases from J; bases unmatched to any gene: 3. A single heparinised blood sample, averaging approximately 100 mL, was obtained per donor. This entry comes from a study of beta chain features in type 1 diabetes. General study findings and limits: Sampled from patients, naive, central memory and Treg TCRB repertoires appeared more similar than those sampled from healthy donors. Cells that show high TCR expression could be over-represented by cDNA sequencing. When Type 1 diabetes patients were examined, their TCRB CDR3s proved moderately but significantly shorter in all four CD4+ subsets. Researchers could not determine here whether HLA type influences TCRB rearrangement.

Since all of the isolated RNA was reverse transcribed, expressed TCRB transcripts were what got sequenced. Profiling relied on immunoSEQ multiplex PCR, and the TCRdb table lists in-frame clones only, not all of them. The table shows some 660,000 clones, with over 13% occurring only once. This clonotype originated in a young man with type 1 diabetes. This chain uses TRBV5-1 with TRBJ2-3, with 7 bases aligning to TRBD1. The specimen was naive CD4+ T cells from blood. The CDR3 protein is CASSFRTGSTDTQYF. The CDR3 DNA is TGCGCCAGCAGCTTCCGGACAGGTAGCACAGATACGCAGTATTTT.